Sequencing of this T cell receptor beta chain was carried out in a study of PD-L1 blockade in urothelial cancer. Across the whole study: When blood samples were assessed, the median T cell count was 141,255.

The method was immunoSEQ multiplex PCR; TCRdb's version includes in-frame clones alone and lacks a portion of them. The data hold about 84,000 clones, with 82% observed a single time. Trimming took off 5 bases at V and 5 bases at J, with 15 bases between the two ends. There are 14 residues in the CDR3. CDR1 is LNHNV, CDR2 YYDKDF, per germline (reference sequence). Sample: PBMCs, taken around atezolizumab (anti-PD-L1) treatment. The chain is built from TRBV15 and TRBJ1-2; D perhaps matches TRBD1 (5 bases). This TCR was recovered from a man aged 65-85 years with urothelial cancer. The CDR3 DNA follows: TGTGCCACCAGCTCAAAAAGGGGTGCTTATGGCTACACCTTC. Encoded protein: CATSSKRGAYGYTF.